The 26 T cell receptor beta chains below all came from one sample that was sequenced in a study of identical twins listed by TCRdb under 2016. Libraries were prepared through 5' RACE. This sample was sequenced with an Illumina HiSeq 2000. TCRdb applied fastp at Q25 and MiXCR to the public reads, then kept only in-frame beta chains. When rows share a CDR3 protein, they turn into one entry using the most common DNA and genes. Within this sample are around 690,000 distinct CDR3 sequences, with about 20% of them counted one time only. The ten top clones hold roughly 4% of the sample. The sample also formed part of further work on T cells expressing NK-cell markers.

The sequenced material came from PBMCs. The receptor set was obtained from a woman aged 18 to 35 in good health.

In its sample, this clonotype was seen a few times. V is TRBV5-1 and J is TRBJ2-1; 8 bases map to TRBD2. Germline V gene sequence: CDR1 SGHRS, CDR2 YFSETQ. V lost 3 bases to trimming and J lost 0 bases; unmatched junction nucleotides: 5. The CDR3 consists of 16 residues. In nucleotides, the CDR3 is TGCGCCAGCAGCTCTAGCGGGCATAGCTCCTACAATGAGCAGTTCTTC. This codes for CASSSSGHSSYNEQFF.

The chain is built from TRBV21-1 and TRBJ2-3; the table's D gene call, TRBD1, was not cross checked with the DNA. TRBV21-1 is deemed a pseudogene. The CDR3 has 19 amino acids. CDR3 nucleotide sequence: TGTGCCAGCAGCAAAGGGGTTACTGGGGCGGGGAGGTTCACAGATACGCAGTATTTT. Protein sequence: CASSKGVTGAGRFTDTQYF.

This rearrangement joins TRBV5-1 to TRBJ2-5; 7 bases fit TRBD2. J gave up 3 bases and V 7 bases, and 9 bases lay outside the gene matches. The CDR3 spans 14 residues. Germline CDR1 is SGHRS and CDR2 is YFSETQ. This chain's CDR3 is CASGPRGGEETQYF. CDR3 nucleotide sequence: TGCGCCAGCGGCCCAAGGGGAGGGGAAGAGACCCAGTACTTC.

The chain combines TRBV20-1 with TRBJ2-5; D gene unclear. The germline CDR1 and CDR2 sequences are DFQATT and SNEGSKA (reference sequence). The CDR3 is made up of 13 amino acids. In DNA form, the CDR3 reads TGCAGCGCTGTTATTCTGAGGACAGAGACCCAGTACTTC. It encodes CSAVILRTETQYF.

A single count supports this clonotype. The chain combines TRBV10-3 with TRBJ2-3, with TRBD2 as a possible D gene (6 bases). There are 12 residues in the CDR3. CDR1 and CDR2 from the germline V gene are ENHRY and SYGVKD. The V gene lost 10 bases and the J gene lost 6 bases, with 14 bases spanning the gap. The CDR3 loop reads CASSREVDTQYF. As DNA, the CDR3 is TGTGCCAGCTCGCGGGAAGTGGATACGCAGTATTTT.

This clonotype has more than one count but fewer than ten. CDR3 DNA: TGCGCCAGCAGTGACCCAGTGGTCGGCCAAGAGACCCAGTACTTC. It translates to CASSDPVVGQETQYF. The V and J genes are TRBV10-1 and TRBJ2-5; unclear D gene. Trimming pared 3 bases from V and 1 base from J, leaving 12 bases between. Germline values: CDR1 WNHNN, CDR2 SYGVQD (reference sequence). CDR3 size: 15 residues.

This clonotype was seen only a few times. The chain has TRBV20-1 and TRBJ2-3, with TRBD2 identical over 7 bases. The V segment lost 5 bases and the J segment 1 base; nucleotides outside the gene matches: 12. The CDR3 runs 16 residues. The germline CDR1 and CDR2 sequences are DFQATT and SNEGSKA (reference sequence). DNA of the CDR3: TGCAGTGCTGGAAGGCGGTTAGCGGGCGGCACAGATACGCAGTATTTT. It codes for CSAGRRLAGGTDTQYF.

This clonotype occurred a few times. The V call is TRBV29-1, the J call TRBJ1-1; 7 nucleotides align to TRBD1. The CDR3 covers 13 residues. V lost 5 bases, J lost 4 bases, and 7 bases stayed unmatched. The germline V gene has CDR1 SQVTM and CDR2 ANQGSEA. CDR3 bases: TGCAGCGTTTCCTGGGCAGGGGGCACTGAAGCTTTCTTT. Translated: CSVSWAGGTEAFF. Supplemented by reference TRBV29-1 and TRBJ1-1, the full variable domain reads SAVISQKPSRDICQRGTSLTIQCQVDSQVTMMFWYRQQPGQSLTLIATANQGSEATYESGFVIDKFPISRPNLTFSTLTVSNMSPEDSSIYLCSVSWAGGTEAFFGQGTRLTVV.

The gene calls are TRBV25-1 and TRBJ2-7; 8 bases agree with TRBD1. This CDR3 comprises 13 residues. CDR1 and CDR2 (germline): MGHDK, SYGVNS. Trimming cost V 4 bases and J 5 bases; bases outside gene matches: 4. CDR3 DNA sequence: TGTGCCAGCAGTGGCTACAGGGGGAACGAGCAGTACTTC. Residues: CASSGYRGNEQYF.

This clonotype showed up just a few times. The gene calls are TRBV7-8 and TRBJ2-7; either TRBD1 or TRBD2 may supply D (5 bases each). This CDR3 has 14 residues. V was trimmed by 5 bases and J by 1 base, leaving 12 bases between them. Per germline, CDR1 SGHVS and CDR2 FQNEAQ. This CDR3 reads CASSTGTTSYEQYF. The CDR3 nucleotides read TGTGCCAGCAGCACCGGGACGACGTCCTACGAGCAGTACTTC.

The CDR3 DNA follows: TGCAGTGCTAGAGATCCCCGGACGGGATACAATGAGCAGTTCTTC. Protein sequence: CSARDPRTGYNEQFF. The chain carries TRBV20-1 and TRBJ2-1; possibly TRBD2 for D (5 bases). The CDR3 totals 15 residues. The V gene lost 0 bases and the J gene lost 4 bases, with 13 bases spanning the gap. CDR1 and CDR2 (germline): DFQATT, SNEGSKA (reference sequence).

This clonotype was detected a few times. The chain employs TRBV10-3 and TRBJ2-3; D may be TRBD2 (5 bases). Trimming removed 0 bases from V and 7 bases from J, with 14 bases in between. The CDR3 covers 15 residues. Per the germline V gene, CDR1 is ENHRY and CDR2 is SYGVKD. CDR3 in amino acids: CAISESGKVGNTQYF. CDR3 nucleotides: TGTGCCATCAGTGAGTCGGGGAAAGTCGGGAATACGCAGTATTTT.

The rearrangement uses TRBV5-1 and TRBJ2-3, with 9 positions matching TRBD2. Looked up from germline, CDR1 is SGHRS and CDR2 is YFSETQ. The CDR3 is made up of 15 amino acids. After removal of 7 bases from V and 3 bases from J, the junction contained 9 bases not matched to a gene. The CDR3 nucleotides are TGCGCCAGCGCCGAAAGGAGCGGGGGGACAGATACGCAGTATTTT. This gives the protein CASAERSGGTDTQYF.

This clonotype has only a few counts. The chain uses TRBV7-2 and TRBJ2-1; D uncertain. CDR1 and CDR2 from the germline V gene are SGHTA and FQGNSA. Trimming took 0 bases from V and 7 from J, leaving 10 bases between them. The CDR3 totals 14 residues. The CDR3 is CASSLAVAANEQFF. The CDR3 nucleotides read TGTGCCAGCAGCTTAGCCGTCGCAGCGAATGAGCAGTTCTTC.

At least ten counts were recorded for this clonotype. The chain links TRBV12-3 or TRBV12-4 to TRBJ2-5; D ambiguous. V dropped 3 bases and J dropped 0 bases, with 5 bases sitting between them. This CDR3 has 13 amino acids. DNA of the CDR3: TGTGCCAGCAGTTTTAGGGACCAAGAGACCCAGTACTTC. Amino acid sequence: CASSFRDQETQYF.

There are many counts of this clonotype. The chain combines TRBV6-5 with TRBJ2-1, with D unclear. The ends were cut back, 4 bases at V and 1 base at J, with 14 bases in the middle. The germline CDR1 and CDR2 sequences are MNHEY and SVGAGI. CDR3 length: 16 residues. The CDR3 spells CASSLHLLGSYNEQFF. The CDR3 coding sequence is TGTGCCAGCAGTTTGCACCTGCTTGGGTCCTACAATGAGCAGTTCTTC.

This clonotype was found many times. The chain links TRBV12-3 or TRBV12-4 to TRBJ2-1, with TRBD2 identical over 7 bases. With V trimmed by 6 bases and J by 10 bases, 3 bases remained unmatched. CDR3 length equals 11 residues. CDR3 in amino acids: CASSWGGEQFF. The CDR3 bases are TGTGCCAGCAGCTGGGGGGGGGAGCAGTTCTTC.

The rearrangement joins TRBV20-1 to TRBJ2-3, with TRBD2 identical over 8 bases. Unmatched junction bases numbered 12, after V lost 5 bases and J lost 5 bases. There are 15 residues in the CDR3. Germline CDR1 is DFQATT and CDR2 is SNEGSKA (reference sequence). This chain's CDR3 is CSALPSAGVRDTQYF. For the CDR3, the DNA is TGCAGTGCTTTACCCTCAGCGGGAGTTCGAGATACGCAGTATTTT.

This clonotype appeared once. V and J are TRBV5-1 and TRBJ2-7; 7 positions match TRBD1. The V segment lost 5 bases and the J segment 2 bases; nucleotides outside the gene matches: 10. The CDR3 has 15 residues. The germline V gene has CDR1 SGHRS and CDR2 YFSETQ. CDR3: CASSPDRVVPYEQYF. The CDR3 bases are TGCGCCAGCAGTCCAGACAGGGTTGTCCCCTACGAGCAGTACTTC.

This clonotype turned up a few times. V gene TRBV12-3 or TRBV12-4 combines with J gene TRBJ1-4; D remains unclear. There are 15 residues in the CDR3. V lost 3 bases, J lost 7 bases, and 15 bases lay in between. The CDR3 nucleotides read TGTGCCAGCAGTTTGGAGTCCTGGGTCGGTGAAAAACTGTTTTTT. It translates to CASSLESWVGEKLFF.

This clonotype turned up a few times. The rearrangement links TRBV10-3 to TRBJ1-5; D is unclear. Trimming took off 3 bases at V and 8 bases at J, with 14 bases between the two ends. The CDR3 runs to 14 residues. Looked up from germline, CDR1 is ENHRY and CDR2 is SYGVKD. CDR3 residues: CAISDPRVREPQHF. CDR3 nucleotide sequence: TGTGCCATCAGTGACCCTAGGGTTAGAGAGCCCCAGCATTTT.

This clonotype was observed a few times. The V call is TRBV5-8, the J call TRBJ2-7; D gene unclear. Germline-derived CDR1 and CDR2 are SGHTS and YDEGEE. The CDR3 runs 16 residues. Trimming took 0 bases from V and 7 from J, leaving 20 bases between them. The DNA of the CDR3 is TGTGCCAGCAGCTTGGACAGCCAGTTCTCTCCCAGGGAGCAGTACTTC. It codes for CASSLDSQFSPREQYF.

The V call is TRBV6-1, the J call TRBJ1-1; 9 bases align to TRBD1. Germline CDR1 reads MNHNS; CDR2 reads SASEGT. The CDR3 spans 17 residues. Germline trimming cut 4 bases from V and 3 bases from J; bases unmatched to any gene: 12. CDR3 in DNA: TGTGCCAGCAGTGGATTGGGACAGGGATTAAGCTACACTGAAGCTTTCTTT. This codes for CASSGLGQGLSYTEAFF.

A remark on this clonotype: One end of the junction fails to match germline, which may point to a read error. CDR3 region: CASRMAGTGVF. In nucleotides, the CDR3 is TGTGCCAGCAGGATGGCAGGGACAGGAGTCTTC. The chain combines TRBV12-3 or TRBV12-4 with TRBJ2-1, with 8 bases identical to TRBD1. This CDR3 is 11 amino acids long.

The V gene is TRBV6-5, the J gene TRBJ2-3, with 7 nucleotides matching TRBD2. V gave up 5 bases and J gave up 6 bases; unmatched junction bases: 8. This CDR3 is 14 amino acids long. Germline V gene data show CDR1 as MNHEY and CDR2 as SVGAGI. In DNA, the CDR3 is TGTGCCAGCAGTATACTAGCGCTGGGTGATACGCAGTATTTT. Protein product: CASSILALGDTQYF.

This clonotype was detected a few times. The rearrangement links TRBV20-1 to TRBJ2-7; 10 bases match TRBD1. The CDR3 sequence is 13 residues long. Unmatched junction bases numbered 5, after V lost 6 bases and J lost 3 bases. The V gene's germline CDR1 is DFQATT and CDR2 SNEGSKA (reference sequence). In nucleotides, the CDR3 is TGCAGTGCAGTGACAGGGGGCTACTACGAGCAGTACTTC. As protein: CSAVTGGYYEQYF.